These 16 T cell receptor beta chains share one sample of origin, sequenced in a study of vaccination and CD4 T cells after COVID-19. Treatment of the sample: roughly 10-day PBMC culture with coronavirus spike peptide pools or control peptides (ViraFEST assay). The assay that was used to sequence DNA from cultured CD4+ T cells was the Oncomine TCR Beta short-read assay. Via MiXCR, TCRdb re-called the PCR reads, giving one row per CDR3 protein. The sample contains about 7,300 distinct CDR3 sequences, 51% of which appear only once. Their antigens remain unidentified. Specimen: CD4+ T cells from blood, cultured in vitro. Receptor source: a human donor who had recovered from COVID-19.

The genes are TRBV11-3 and TRBJ2-7; 8 bases fit TRBD2. Germline assignment: CDR1 SGHNT and CDR2 YENEEA. The V gene end was trimmed by 5 bases and the J gene end by 3 bases; junction bases not matched to a gene: 9. This CDR3 is 15 amino acids long. CDR3 sequence reads: CASSPERESFYEQYF. The CDR3 nucleotides are TGTGCCAGCAGCCCAGAGCGGGAGTCTTTCTACGAGCAGTACTTC. Full variable domain (outside the CDR3, taken from reference TRBV11-3 and TRBJ2-7): EAGVVQSPRYKIIEKKQPVAFWCNPISGHNTLYWYLQNLGQGPELLIRYENEEAVDDSQLPKDRFSAERLKGVDSTLKIQPAELGDSAVYLCASSPERESFYEQYFGPGTRLTVT.

This clonotype was seen more than once but under ten times. The chain employs TRBV7-2 and TRBJ2-1, with TRBD2 identical over 8 bases. Trimming cost V 5 bases and J 0 bases; bases outside gene matches: 15. Germline CDR1 SGHTA, CDR2 FQGNSA. The CDR3 extends over 19 amino acids. The CDR3 reads CASSRRSGGTRLSYNEQFF. CDR3 nucleotides: TGTGCCAGCAGCCGCCGGTCCGGGGGGACTAGACTCTCCTACAATGAGCAGTTCTTC.

The V and J genes are TRBV5-5 and TRBJ1-5, with TRBD1 as a possible D gene (5 bases). Trimming removed 4 bases at V and 5 bases at J, with 10 bases between. The CDR3 sequence is 13 residues long. Per the germline V gene, CDR1 is SGHKS and CDR2 is YYEKEE (reference sequence). CDR3 protein: CASSRGGDQPQHF. Here the CDR3 DNA reads TGTGCCAGCAGCCGGGGAGGGGATCAGCCCCAGCATTTT.

The chain carries TRBV24-1 and TRBJ2-1, with 9 bases fitting TRBD1. With V trimmed by 3 bases and J by 10 bases, 12 bases remained unmatched. Germline V gene data show CDR1 as KGHDR and CDR2 as SFDVKD. This CDR3 spans 16 amino acids. The CDR3 DNA is TGTGCCACCAGTGATCAGGTCGGGACAGGGACTCGGGAGCAGTTCTTC. This codes for CATSDQVGTGTREQFF.

For this clonotype: At one end, the junction sequence differs from germline, possibly due to a read error. This rearrangement joins TRBV6-5 to TRBJ1-4; unclear D gene. This CDR3 has 14 residues. Germline CDR1 MNHEY, CDR2 SVGAGI. The CDR3 region has the DNA TGTGCCAGCAGTTACTCGGGAACTGATGAAAAACTGTTTTTT. It yields the protein CASSYSGTDEKLFF.

The chain is built from TRBV6-2 or TRBV6-3 and TRBJ2-5; perhaps TRBD2 as D (6 bases). The V and J ends lost 4 bases and 2 bases respectively, with 23 bases between them. CDR1 and CDR2 (germline): MNHEY, SVGEGT. The CDR3 contains 18 residues. The CDR3: CASSLLTHSDGGQETQYF. DNA of the CDR3: TGTGCCAGCAGTTTGTTGACGCACTCCGATGGGGGGCAAGAGACCCAGTACTTC.

The V and J genes are TRBV7-8 and TRBJ1-5; D is undetermined. This CDR3 spans 16 amino acids. The V and J ends lost 1 base and 4 bases respectively, with 14 bases between them. Germline values: CDR1 SGHVS, CDR2 FQNEAQ. The CDR3 is CASSLGQTTWNQPQHF. The CDR3 DNA is TGTGCCAGCAGCTTAGGACAAACGACCTGGAATCAGCCCCAGCATTTT.

The J gene is TRBJ2-1, the V gene TRBV7-6; D perhaps matches TRBD2 (5 bases). The CDR3 has 10 residues. The germline CDR1 and CDR2 sequences are SGHVS and FNYEAQ. V gave up 11 bases and J gave up 7 bases, with 9 bases separating them. In nucleotides, the CDR3 is TGTGCCTCGGCGGGTAATGAGCAGTTCTTC. Its protein product is CASAGNEQFF.

This clonotype has a handful of counts. V and J are TRBV7-8 and TRBJ1-2, with 7 bases fitting TRBD1. Germline values: CDR1 SGHVS, CDR2 FQNEAQ. The CDR3 extends over 13 amino acids. The junction had 5 bases not matched to a gene; V was cut back by 1 base and J by 9 bases. In DNA form, the CDR3 reads TGTGCCAGCAGCTTAGACAGGGGAATCAGCTACACCTTC. Its protein product is CASSLDRGISYTF.

The CDR3 nucleotides are TGTGCCACCAGGACCACTAATGAAAAACTGTTTTTT. It specifies CATRTTNEKLFF. The V gene is TRBV10-3, the J gene TRBJ1-4; no firm D call. V dropped 10 bases and J dropped 2 bases, with 8 bases sitting between them. The CDR3 totals 12 residues. Per germline, CDR1 ENHRY and CDR2 SYGVKD.

The chain couples TRBV7-2 to TRBJ2-1; 11 bases are shared with TRBD2. V was clipped by 9 bases and J by 4 bases; unmatched bases: 8. This CDR3 region has 15 residues. CDR1 is SGHTA, CDR2 FQGNSA, per germline. This CDR3 is CASSLAGGPYNEQFF. In DNA form, the CDR3 reads TGTGCCAGTTCCTTAGCGGGAGGGCCTTACAATGAGCAGTTCTTC.

This clonotype turned up a few times. The chain joins TRBV11-3 to TRBJ1-2, with 7 bases matching TRBD1. J was trimmed by 8 bases and V by 0 bases; bases with no gene match: 12. CDR3 size: 16 residues. Per the germline V gene, CDR1 is SGHNT and CDR2 is YENEEA. The CDR3 loop reads CASSLEGRGGVYGYTF. For the CDR3, the DNA is TGTGCCAGCAGCTTAGAGGGTAGAGGGGGCGTTTACGGCTACACCTTC.

This chain links TRBV19 with TRBJ1-4; D is perhaps TRBD1 (5 bases). CDR1 and CDR2 from the germline V gene are LNHDA and SQIVND (reference sequence). There are 16 residues in the CDR3. Trimming removed 6 bases at V and 6 bases at J, with 20 bases between. The CDR3 DNA reads as TGTGCCAGTAGCCGACCCCGGGGGGGTACCGATGAAAAACTGTTTTTT. Its protein is CASSRPRGGTDEKLFF.

The rearrangement links TRBV25-1 to TRBJ2-3, with D perhaps TRBD2 (6 bases). This CDR3 is 13 amino acids long. V was shortened by 5 bases and J by 3 bases, with 9 bases between the two germline ends. Germline CDR1 MGHDK, CDR2 SYGVNS. CDR3 loop: CASSRRGTDTQYF. The CDR3 DNA reads as TGTGCCAGCAGTCGGAGGGGTACAGATACGCAGTATTTT.

This chain joins TRBV2 and TRBJ2-5; D gene unclear. Germline CDR1 reads SNHLY; CDR2 reads FYNNEI. The CDR3 totals 12 residues. Trimming took 2 bases from V and 5 from J, leaving 6 bases between them. The CDR3 here is CASSELRETQYF. The DNA for the CDR3 is TGTGCCAGCAGTGAACTCCGGGAGACCCAGTACTTC.

The chain carries TRBV29-1 and TRBJ1-1; unclear D gene. This CDR3 contains 13 residues. CDR1 and CDR2 (germline): SQVTM, ANQGSEA. V lost 3 bases, J lost 0 bases, and 8 bases lay in between. The CDR3 sequence is CSVDAGMNTEAFF. Here the CDR3 DNA reads TGCAGCGTTGATGCTGGTATGAACACTGAAGCTTTCTTT.